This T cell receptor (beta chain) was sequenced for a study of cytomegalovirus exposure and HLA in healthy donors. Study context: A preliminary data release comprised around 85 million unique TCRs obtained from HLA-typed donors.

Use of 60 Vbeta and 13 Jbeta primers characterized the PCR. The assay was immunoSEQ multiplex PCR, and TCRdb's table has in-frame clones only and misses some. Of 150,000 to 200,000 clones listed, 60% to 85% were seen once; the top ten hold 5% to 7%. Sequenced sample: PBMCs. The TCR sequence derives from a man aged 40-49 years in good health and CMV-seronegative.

The CDR3 sequence is CASSSRGQIYGYTF. In DNA, the CDR3 is TGTGCCAGCAGTTCCAGGGGGCAGATCTATGGCTACACCTTC. The gene calls are TRBV6-1 and TRBJ1-2; 8 nucleotides agree with TRBD1. There are 14 residues in the CDR3. V gave up 5 bases and J gave up 4 bases; unmatched junction bases: 6. Germline V CDR1 and CDR2: MNHNS, SASEGT.